A single sample is the source of the 27 T cell receptor beta chains below, sequenced in a study of cytomegalovirus exposure and HLA in healthy donors. The table came from immunoSEQ multiplex PCR; TCRdb's copy has only in-frame clones and leaves some out. The table records 150,000 to 200,000 clones, approximately 96% of them present only once. Sequenced input: PBMCs. These TCRs come from a woman aged 18-29 years in good health and CMV-seronegative.

This clone was observed once. CDR3: CASSRGQMGGANVLTF. Here the CDR3 DNA reads TGTGCCAGCAGCCGCGGACAGATGGGTGGGGCCAACGTCCTGACTTTC. The V call is TRBV5-4, the J call TRBJ2-6, with a weak D call TRBD1 (6 bases). This CDR3 has 16 residues. V gave up 4 bases and J gave up 3 bases, with 14 bases separating them. Looked up from germline, CDR1 is SGHNT and CDR2 is YYREEE (reference sequence).

This chain connects TRBV9 to TRBJ1-3; TRBD1 agrees at 10 bases. The junction had 11 bases not matched to a gene; V was cut back by 4 bases and J by 4 bases. The V gene's germline CDR1 is SGDLS and CDR2 YYNGEE. The CDR3 extends over 17 amino acids. The CDR3 region has the DNA TGTGCCAGCAGCCCAGGGGGGACAGGGGCCACAGGAAACACCATATATTTT. The encoded protein is CASSPGGTGATGNTIYF.

The chain joins TRBV29-1 to TRBJ2-1; 7 bases line up with TRBD1. The CDR3 loop spans 12 amino acids. Germline lookup yields CDR1 SQVTM and CDR2 ANQGSEA. J gave up 6 bases and V 2 bases, and 1 base lay outside the gene matches. CDR3 loop: CSVERGPNEQFF. The CDR3 coding sequence is TGCAGCGTTGAAAGGGGGCCCAATGAGCAGTTCTTC.

The J gene is TRBJ2-5, the V gene TRBV6-4; 12 bases match TRBD1. CDR1 MRHNA and CDR2 SNTAGT come from the germline V gene. V dropped 0 bases and J dropped 1; count of bases not matched to a gene: 3. There are 17 residues in the CDR3. This CDR3 is CASSDSRDRGPQETQYF. CDR3 sequence (DNA): TGTGCCAGCAGTGACTCGAGGGACAGGGGGCCCCAAGAGACCCAGTACTTC.

The chain recombines TRBV12-5 with TRBJ2-1, with 9 nucleotides matching TRBD1. Germline CDR1 reads LGHNT; CDR2 reads FRNRAP. This CDR3 contains 12 residues. V trimming: 6 bases; J trimming: 7 bases; junction bases outside the gene matches: 1. The CDR3 is CASGTGGNEQFF. Written as DNA, the CDR3 is TGTGCTAGTGGGACAGGGGGGAATGAGCAGTTCTTC.

The chain carries TRBV27 and TRBJ2-2; no definite D call. This CDR3 spans 15 amino acids. CDR1 and CDR2 (germline): MNHEY, SMNVEV (reference sequence). Trimming stripped 5 bases from V and 5 bases from J, with 15 bases between. This chain's CDR3 is CASSPPPVVTGELFF. The CDR3 region has the DNA TGTGCCAGCAGTCCCCCCCCGGTCGTTACCGGGGAGCTGTTTTTT.

V gene TRBV6-1 combines with J gene TRBJ2-5; 10 positions match TRBD2. Germline V gives CDR1 MNHNS, CDR2 SASEGT. J lost 7 bases, V lost 2 bases, and 10 bases had no gene match. CDR3 size: 16 residues. CDR3 region: CASSESIAGGSGTQYF. CDR3 in DNA: TGTGCCAGCAGTGAATCCATAGCGGGGGGTAGTGGGACCCAGTACTTC.

The CDR3 DNA sequence: TGTGCCAGTAGTATCGCGGCAGGGGGTCGTCGGGAGGGAGGCTACACCTTC. Translation: CASSIAAGGRREGGYTF. This chain joins TRBV19 and TRBJ1-2; 7 bases map to TRBD1. The length of the CDR3 is 17 residues. J lost 8 bases, V lost 3 bases, and 18 bases had no gene match. Per germline, CDR1 LNHDA and CDR2 SQIVND (reference sequence).

The J gene is TRBJ2-5, the V gene TRBV9; D remains ambiguous. The CDR3 has 12 amino acids. Germline V lookup: CDR1 SGDLS, CDR2 YYNGEE. Deletions cut 3 bases from V and 3 bases from J, with 6 bases between. The chain's CDR3 is CASSAVEETQYF. In DNA form, the CDR3 reads TGTGCCAGCAGCGCCGTCGAAGAGACCCAGTACTTC.

The chain uses TRBV5-1 and TRBJ1-6; weak D call: TRBD1 (6 bases). The V gene's germline CDR1 is SGHRS and CDR2 YFSETQ. With 3 bases removed from V and 5 bases from J, the gap between germline ends came to 12 bases. The CDR3 runs 15 residues. The CDR3 DNA reads as TGCGCCAGCAGCTACAGGACAGAGAATAATTCACCCCTCCACTTT. Its protein product is CASSYRTENNSPLHF.

This clone appeared once. The chain uses TRBV28 and TRBJ2-4, with D perhaps matching TRBD2 (5 bases). Trimming removed 5 bases at V and 7 bases at J, with 12 bases between. Germline V gene lookup returns CDR1 MDHEN and CDR2 SYDVKM. The CDR3 contains 13 residues. DNA of the CDR3: TGTGCCAGCAGTACAATGGGAGAGAACATTCAGTACTTC. This translates into CASSTMGENIQYF.

This clone was seen only once. The rearrangement uses TRBV15 and TRBJ2-5, with 15 bases fitting TRBD2. J gave up 7 bases and V 4 bases, and 7 bases lay outside the gene matches. This CDR3 has 16 amino acids. Germline CDR1 LNHNV, CDR2 YYDKDF (reference sequence). In DNA form, the CDR3 reads TGTGCCACCAGCAAAAGGACTAGCGGGGGGGAGGCGACCCAGTACTTC. It translates to CATSKRTSGGEATQYF.

The chain combines TRBV2 with TRBJ1-2, with 7 bases lining up with TRBD1. V was pared by 5 bases and J by 7 bases, with 4 bases of the junction left unmatched. CDR3 length: 12 residues. Germline V gene lookup returns CDR1 SNHLY and CDR2 FYNNEI. The CDR3 loop is CASSQGVGGYTF. The CDR3 DNA is TGTGCCAGCAGTCAGGGGGTAGGTGGCTACACCTTC.

This chain uses TRBV7-3 with TRBJ2-5; 12 nucleotides line up with TRBD2. From germline, CDR1 is SGHTA and CDR2 FQGTGA. Trimming removed 5 bases from V and 0 bases from J; junction bases left unmatched: 13. The CDR3 has 19 amino acids. CDR3 amino acids: CASSKNPTTSGGNQETQYF. In nucleotides, the CDR3 is TGTGCCAGCAGCAAAAACCCCACTACTAGCGGGGGGAACCAAGAGACCCAGTACTTC. The whole variable domain, remainder taken from reference TRBV7-3 and TRBJ2-5, is GAGVSQTPSNKVTEKGKYVELRCDPISGHTALYWYRQSLGQGPEFLIYFQGTGAADDSGLPNDRFFAVRPEGSVSTLKIQRTERGDSAVYLCASSKNPTTSGGNQETQYFGPGTRLLVL.

Only one count was recorded for this clone. The gene calls are TRBV29-1 and TRBJ1-2, with TRBD1 as a possible D gene (6 bases). The CDR3 runs to 14 residues. In germline, CDR1 is SQVTM, CDR2 ANQGSEA. V was cut by 2 bases and J by 4 bases, with 14 bases left in between. The CDR3 loop reads CSVESQGRVYGYTF. CDR3 DNA sequence: TGCAGCGTTGAAAGCCAGGGGCGAGTCTATGGCTACACCTTC.

The chain employs TRBV25-1 and TRBJ2-3, with D maybe TRBD2 (5 bases). Germline CDR1 reads MGHDK; CDR2 reads SYGVNS. Trimming took off 7 bases at V and 3 bases at J, with 8 bases between the two ends. The CDR3 loop spans 12 amino acids. The CDR3 DNA is TGTGCCAGCAACCCGGGAACAGATACGCAGTATTTT. Protein sequence: CASNPGTDTQYF.

The chain has TRBV29-1 and TRBJ1-1; TRBD1 aligns across 11 bases. The CDR3 covers 14 residues. Germline loops: CDR1 SQVTM, CDR2 ANQGSEA. V dropped 7 bases and J dropped 1; count of bases not matched to a gene: 5. The CDR3 loop is CSGGQGAQNTEAFF. The CDR3 DNA reads TGCAGCGGTGGACAGGGGGCACAGAACACTGAAGCTTTCTTT.

This clone was detected once. V usage is TRBV13 and J usage is TRBJ1-1, with a tentative D call TRBD1 (6 bases). CDR3 length: 15 residues. The V end was cut by 6 bases, the J end by 1 base, with 15 bases between. The germline V gene encodes CDR1 PRHDT and CDR2 FYEKMQ (reference sequence). CDR3 bases: TGTGCCAGCAGTTGGGGGCAGACCAAGAACACTGAAGCTTTCTTT. It translates to CASSWGQTKNTEAFF.

The chain carries TRBV6-5 and TRBJ1-2, with a possible D match to TRBD1 (5 bases). CDR1 MNHEY and CDR2 SVGAGI come from the germline V gene. Trimming shortened V by 2 bases and J by 4 bases, and 8 bases separated the two germline ends. This CDR3 comprises 13 residues. CDR3 sequence reads: CASSYGGGYGYTF. The CDR3 DNA is TGTGCCAGCAGTTACGGGGGAGGCTATGGCTACACCTTC.

The chain has TRBV23-1 and TRBJ1-1, with D uncertain. TRBV23-1 is treated as an ORF (open reading frame) with a function not yet certain. The CDR3 loop spans 18 amino acids. Trimming took 0 bases from V and 0 from J, leaving 17 bases between them. CDR3 loop: CASSQSERRSDMNTEAFF. Written as DNA, the CDR3 is TGCGCCAGCAGTCAATCGGAGCGGAGATCCGATATGAACACTGAAGCTTTCTTT.

This chain uses TRBV2 with TRBJ1-1, with D perhaps TRBD1 (6 bases). Germline lookup yields CDR1 SNHLY and CDR2 FYNNEI. The V end was cut by 6 bases, the J end by 3 bases, with 14 bases between. This CDR3 region has 14 residues. The CDR3 sequence: CASSQQGVHTEAFF. The CDR3 nucleotides are TGTGCCAGCAGCCAACAGGGTGTCCACACTGAAGCTTTCTTT.

The chain uses TRBV4-1 and TRBJ1-6; 7 nucleotides line up with TRBD1. This CDR3 spans 18 amino acids. In germline, CDR1 is MGHRA, CDR2 YSYEKL. Trimming at V came to 1 base and at J to 0 bases, leaving 6 bases not matched to a gene. The CDR3 here is CASSQVRGLGSYNSPLHF. In nucleotides, the CDR3 is TGCGCCAGCAGCCAAGTAAGGGGGCTAGGCTCCTATAATTCACCCCTCCACTTT.

The J gene is TRBJ1-1, the V gene TRBV2; D is perhaps TRBD1 (5 bases). This CDR3 spans 12 amino acids. The V gene lost 7 bases and the J gene lost 5 bases, with 11 bases spanning the gap. CDR1 is SNHLY, CDR2 FYNNEI, per germline. CDR3 in DNA: TGTGCCAGCAAAGGGGATGCGACTGAAGCTTTCTTT. Translation: CASKGDATEAFF.

This chain uses TRBV5-4 with TRBJ1-4; 7 bases line up with TRBD1. The CDR3 contains 17 residues. Germline CDR1 SGHNT, CDR2 YYREEE (reference sequence). Trimming at V came to 4 bases and at J to 7 bases, leaving 16 bases not matched to a gene. CDR3 nucleotide sequence: TGTGCCAGCAGCCCAGCAGGGCAGGGGGTGAAGAGTGAAAAACTGTTTTTT. Translation gives CASSPAGQGVKSEKLFF.

This clone was seen just once. V is TRBV7-6 and J is TRBJ2-3; D unresolved. V shed 6 bases and J shed 5 bases, with 12 bases lying between them. This CDR3 comprises 13 residues. Germline values: CDR1 SGHVS, CDR2 FNYEAQ. CDR3 in amino acids: CASSPSSGDTQYF. CDR3 DNA: TGTGCCAGCAGTCCCTCATCGGGAGATACGCAGTATTTT.

Comment on this clone: One junction end does not reproduce the germline sequence, and a read error may be involved. Other DNA sequences from this sample encode an identical CDR3 as well. The chain couples TRBV13 to TRBJ2-7; TRBD1 matches 9 bases. CDR3 size: 15 residues. The germline V gene has CDR1 PRHDT and CDR2 FYEKMQ (reference sequence). The CDR3 DNA follows: TGTGCCAGCAGCTGGGGGGACAGGGTCTTCGAAGAGCAGTATTTC. Residues: CASSWGDRVFEEQYF.

V usage is TRBV7-2 and J usage is TRBJ1-2; TRBD1 might be the D (6 bases). The CDR3 contains 13 residues. Trimming pared 2 bases from V and 6 bases from J, leaving 10 bases between. The germline gives CDR1 SGHTA, CDR2 FQGNSA. This chain's CDR3 is CASSLYGGNGYTF. CDR3 nucleotide sequence: TGTGCCAGCAGCTTATATGGGGGCAATGGCTACACCTTC.